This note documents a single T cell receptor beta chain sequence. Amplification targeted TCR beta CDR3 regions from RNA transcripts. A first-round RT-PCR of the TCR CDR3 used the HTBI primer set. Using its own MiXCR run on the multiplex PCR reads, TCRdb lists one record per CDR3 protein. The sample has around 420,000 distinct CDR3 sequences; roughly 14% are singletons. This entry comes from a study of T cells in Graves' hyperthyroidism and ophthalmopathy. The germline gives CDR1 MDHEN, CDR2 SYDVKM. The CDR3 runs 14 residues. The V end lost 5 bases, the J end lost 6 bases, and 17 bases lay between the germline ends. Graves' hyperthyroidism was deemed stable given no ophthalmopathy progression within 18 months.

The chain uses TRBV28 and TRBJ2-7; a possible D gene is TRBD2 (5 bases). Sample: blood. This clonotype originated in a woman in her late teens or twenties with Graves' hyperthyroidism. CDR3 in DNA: TGTGCCAGCAGTCTACTTCCCCCGGGATCCGAGCAGTACTTC. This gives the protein CASSLLPPGSEQYF. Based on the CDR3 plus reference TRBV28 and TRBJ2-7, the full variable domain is DVKVTQSSRYLVKRTGEKVFLECVQDMDHENMFWYRQDPGLGLRLIYFSYDVKMKEKGDIPEGYSVSREKKERFSLILESASTNQTSMYLCASSLLPPGSEQYFGPGTRLTVT.